This is a list of T cell receptor beta chains from one sample in a study of blood T cell repertoires in COVID-19. The repertoire was sequenced with immunoSEQ multiplex PCR; TCRdb's copy has only in-frame clones and lacks some. The top ten hold less than 9.5% of the sample, which has around 300,000 clones, approximately 89% seen once. The specimen was PBMCs or T cells enriched from blood (not recorded which). These receptors were taken from a woman aged 30 to 39 who had recovered from COVID-19. Both conserved end residues are part of each CDR3. A D gene is named only where the DNA matches it firmly. The size of a clone is reported for some rows only, either as once, few or many, or as a class for expanded clones.

clone size	V gene	D gene	J gene	CDR3 DNA	CDR3 protein
-	TRBV5-1	TRBD2	TRBJ2-1	TGCGCCAGCAGCCCGGGGACTAGCGGACTGAATGAGCAGTTCTTC	CASSPGTSGLNEQFF
few	TRBV4-2	-	TRBJ1-1	TGTGCCAGCAGCCTCCGGTTAAGTGTCGACACTGAAGCTTTCTTT	CASSLRLSVDTEAFF
many	TRBV18	TRBD1	TRBJ1-2	TGTGCCAGCTCAGAACGGGACAGCGGACTTAACTATGGCTACACCTTC	CASSERDSGLNYGYTF
-	TRBV5-6	TRBD1	TRBJ2-5	TGTGCCAGCAGCTTAGGACAGGGGCAAGAGACCCAGTACTTC	CASSLGQGQETQYF
-	TRBV27	-	TRBJ2-7	TGTGCCAGCAGTTTATCTAATTTAGGGGGAGGGAGCTCCTACGAGCAGTACTTC	CASSLSNLGGGSSYEQYF
-	TRBV20-1	-	TRBJ2-7	TGCAGTGCTAGAGAGGCGGGCGAGCAGTACTTC	CSAREAGEQYF
-	TRBV24-1	TRBD1	TRBJ1-2	TGTGCCACCAGTGATTCCGGGACAGGGTTTAATGGCTACACCTTC	CATSDSGTGFNGYTF
-	TRBV29-1	-	TRBJ2-7	TGCAGCGTCCCAGGGGAGAGGTCCTACGAGCAGTACTTC	CSVPGERSYEQYF
once	TRBV27	TRBD1	TRBJ1-2	TGTGCCAGCAGGCGTTGGGACAGGGGGCTCTTTAACTATGGCTACACCTTC	CASRRWDRGLFNYGYTF
-	TRBV7-2	TRBD1	TRBJ2-1	TGTGCCAGCAGCACCGGAGGGGACAGGGGTACGAATGAGCAGTTCTTC	CASSTGGDRGTNEQFF
-	TRBV28	TRBD2	TRBJ2-3	TGTGCCAGCAGTCCACAAACTATTATAGCGGGAGTTACAGATACGCAGTATTTT	CASSPQTIIAGVTDTQYF
-	TRBV5-1	TRBD2	TRBJ2-2	TGCGCCAGCAGCTCCGGACTAGCGGGAGCAAACACCGGGGAGCTGTTTTTT	CASSSGLAGANTGELFF
-	TRBV7-2	-	TRBJ2-5	TGTGCCAGCAGCTTAGTGTTCGTAGGGGCTCAGGAGACCCAGTACTTC	CASSLVFVGAQETQYF
-	TRBV9	-	TRBJ2-1	TGTGCCAGCAGCGTAGGAGACGGGGATGAGCAGTTCTTC	CASSVGDGDEQFF
-	TRBV15	TRBD1	TRBJ2-7	TGTGCCACCAGCAGACTCTGGGACAGCTACGAGCAGTACTTC	CATSRLWDSYEQYF
-	TRBV7-9	TRBD1	TRBJ2-5	TGTGCCAGCAGCTTCGGATCACCGGACAGGGTAGGGGAGACCCAGTACTTC	CASSFGSPDRVGETQYF
-	TRBV25-1	-	TRBJ1-3	TGTGCCAGCAGTGTATCATCCGGGGGGGGCACTGGAAACACCATATATTTT	CASSVSSGGGTGNTIYF
-	TRBV14	-	TRBJ1-4	TGTGCCAGCAGCCCCAGATGGACAGAGGAAAATGAAAAACTGTTTTTT	CASSPRWTEENEKLFF
-	TRBV10-3	TRBD2	TRBJ2-1	TGTGCCATCAGTGAGAACCTAGCGGGAAATGAGCAGTTCTTC	CAISENLAGNEQFF
-	TRBV6-5	-	TRBJ1-1	TGTGCCAGCAGTTACTCAGATTACGGCACTGAAGCTTTCTTT	CASSYSDYGTEAFF
-	TRBV21-1	-	TRBJ1-1	TGTGCCAGCAGCAAGGGACAGGGTGGGGGTACTGAAGCTTTCTTT	CASSKGQGGGTEAFF
-	TRBV18	-	TRBJ2-3	TGTGCCAGCTCACCGGGCCACCTTCGAGATACGCAGTATTTT	CASSPGHLRDTQYF
-	TRBV15	-	TRBJ2-7	TGTGCCACCAGCAGAGATCCCGGGTACGAGCAGTACTTC	CATSRDPGYEQYF
-	TRBV5-6	TRBD1	TRBJ1-4	TGTGCCAGCTCCCAAGTAGGGACAGGGGCTGAAAAACTGTTTTTT	CASSQVGTGAEKLFF